This T cell receptor beta chain was sequenced during a study of identical twins. Trimming pared 4 bases from V and 4 bases from J, leaving 17 bases between. CDR1 SEHNR and CDR2 FQNEAQ come from the germline V gene (reference sequence). The CDR3 loop spans 16 amino acids. In this sample, this clonotype turned up many times. One entry per CDR3 protein, called by TCRdb with MiXCR from the 5' RACE reads. The sample lists 400,000 or so distinct CDR3 sequences, about 9% occurring once. What was sequenced was naive T cells sorted from blood. The receptor was isolated from a woman between 50 and 59 years old in good health. The V and J genes are TRBV7-9 and TRBJ2-1, with D unresolved. CDR3 protein: CASSSPTGPQYNEQFF. The CDR3 DNA is TGTGCCAGCAGCTCACCGACTGGGCCCCAATACAATGAGCAGTTCTTC.